This TCR beta chain came from a study of CD8+ T cells in alopecia areata. This clone occurred once. Investigators isolated RNA and reverse transcribed it into cDNA to act as the sequencing template. Generated by immunoSEQ multiplex PCR, the TCRdb table keeps only in-frame clones and is missing some. The repertoire holds 120,000 or so clones, with about 51% as singletons. The sequence came from a human donor with alopecia areata. Sequenced material: NKG2D-low CD8+ T cells sorted from blood.

Here the CDR3 reads CASSQEESGELFF. The DNA of the CDR3 is TGCGCCAGCAGCCAAGAAGAGAGCGGGGAGCTGTTTTTT. The chain joins TRBV4-3 to TRBJ2-2; D unclear. Germline loops: CDR1 LGHNA, CDR2 YSLEER. Trimming removed 0 bases from V and 7 bases from J, with 6 bases in between. The CDR3 has 13 residues.